This T cell receptor beta chain was captured by sequencing in a study of T cells in Graves' hyperthyroidism and ophthalmopathy (dated by TCRdb to between 2018 and 2021). Regarding the complete study: To identify TCR V-J signatures that set the groups apart, the researchers used a discovery cohort of roughly 100 patients, made up of approximately 43 with Graves' ophthalmopathy and 57 with stable Graves' hyperthyroidism. Prospective prediction of ophthalmopathy was tested in an independent validation cohort of 18 to 20 hyperthyroidism patients and some 17 patients who later progressed to ophthalmopathy. In more than 5 Graves' hyperthyroidism patients, the study also compared T-cell repertoires from thyroid tissue with T-cell repertoires from blood. For training and testing, the 80 to 100 patients in the discovery cohort were randomly divided in a 7:3 ratio. Once sampling was done, hyperthyroidism patients were given methimazole at a starting dose of 30 mg daily, whereas ophthalmopathy patients were given high-dose intravenous methylprednisolone. TCR Vbeta CDR3 sequencing of roughly 140 peripheral blood samples (fewer than 45 ophthalmopathy, 75 to 85 hyperthyroidism and some 17 progressor patients) is reported in the paper. Study-level results and caveats: In validation, progression to ophthalmopathy was predicted by the model with 65% to 71% sensitivity and around 75% specificity, a median of roughly six months before onset. Blood samples also contained most of the expanded thyroid clonotypes (frequency above 0.001), which suggests that blood repertoires may reflect thyroid immune responses. Sample size was not statistically predetermined, and investigators were not blinded to group allocation. Ophthalmopathy was separated from stable hyperthyroidism by a 13 V-J signature model, with around 90% sensitivity and roughly 81% specificity obtained in cross-validation and 80%/75% obtained in testing.

Per the germline V gene, KGHDR is the CDR1 and SFDVKD is the CDR2. Measured from the cysteine to the phenylalanine, the CDR3 is 12 residues long. CDR3 DNA is the only sequence kept; it has 36 bases, read in frame from the first base. Any patient with an uncontrolled infection, another autoimmune disease, pregnancy or lactation was excluded. Diagnoses were established on the basis of clinical symptoms, serum thyroxine and TRAb, thyroid ultrasound, and orbital computed tomography. Total RNA was extracted with Trizol reagent, and quality was checked on an Agilent 2100 Bioanalyzer. The TCR beta CDR3 regions were amplified from RNA transcripts. For the first round of RT-PCR on the TCR CDR3, the HTBI primer set was used together with the Qiagen OneStep RT-PCR kit. Libraries were constructed in a second round of multiplex PCR, after which size selection and purification were performed. Paired-end sequencing of the libraries was performed with 100 bp reads on an Illumina HiSeq2000. In the paper's pipeline: SOAPnuke was used to process the raw data, throwing out any read that contained adapters or uncalled bases, had a mean Phred below 15, or lacked an exact constant-primer or identifier match. COPE v1.2.5 was used to merge high-quality paired reads, and clonotypes were defined as unique nucleotide sequences. MiTCR v1.1 was used to align clonotypes to the IMGT TRBV, TRBD and TRBJ reference segments. The analysis was restricted to V-J combinations with a frequency above 0.0001, which together covered roughly 99% of the repertoires. A TCS score was defined as the ratio of F50 (clonal expansion) to E x V (chaos), with BLOSUM62-based TCRdist applied between CDR3 peptides within each V-J. Welch's t-statistics and random forest reduced some 510 V-J features to 13, which were used in a naive Bayes classifier (R e1071). Thyroid-blood repertoire similarity was quantified with the Morisita-Horn index. TCRdb passed the public sequencing reads through fastp at Q25 and MiXCR, retaining productive beta sequences. Rows with one shared CDR3 protein collapse into an entry with the most common genes and DNA. TCRdb's processing, not the study's, gives the V and J calls here. Counted in this sample were 660,000 or so distinct CDR3 sequences; nearly 45% of them appeared once. The top ten clones comprise less than 9% of the sample.

A word on this clonotype: Its recognized antigen is unknown. The junction shows a germline mismatch at one end, possibly a read error.

The sample taken for sequencing was peripheral blood or thyroid tissue (not recorded which). This clonotype was obtained from an adult man with Graves' disease, either hyperthyroidism or ophthalmopathy (not recorded which). This receptor chain uses TRBV24-1 and TRBJ2-2; a weak D assignment points to TRBD1 (7 bases agree). The CDR3 in this case is CATSDLTGEVFF. The DNA sequence is as follows: TGTGCCACCAGTGATTTAACAGGGGAGGTGTTTTTT.